The sequence of this T cell receptor (beta chain) was determined in a study of blood T cell repertoires in COVID-19. The CDR3 loop spans 15 amino acids. CDR1 and CDR2 from the germline V gene are SGHTA and FQGTGA. V dropped 0 bases and J dropped 3 bases, with 9 bases sitting between them. Authors' processing steps: Researchers report that nucleated cell counts were estimated from reference gene primer amplification. Clones were sequenced by immunoSEQ multiplex PCR, and TCRdb holds only the in-frame ones, with some missing. V, J and clone size were drawn from that table, and D and trimming were deduced from the DNA. The table includes about 180,000 clones, under 90% detected once.

The source is a person aged 65-85 years with COVID-19, enrolled during active disease. The chain carries TRBV7-3 and TRBJ1-3; D remains unclear. Material for sequencing was peripheral blood. CDR3 sequence reads: CASSLTPGIGNTIYF. DNA for the CDR3: TGTGCCAGCAGCTTAACGCCCGGGATTGGAAACACCATATATTTT. Supplemented by reference TRBV7-3 and TRBJ1-3, the full variable domain reads GAGVSQTPSNKVTEKGKYVELRCDPISGHTALYWYRQSLGQGPEFLIYFQGTGAADDSGLPNDRFFAVRPEGSVSTLKIQRTERGDSAVYLCASSLTPGIGNTIYFGEGSWLTVV.